This TCR beta chain came from a study of shared clonotypes between healthy human individuals. Produced via immunoSEQ multiplex PCR; TCRdb's table is partial and in-frame only. This sample has roughly 2 million clones, with roughly 94% found just once. Per the germline V gene, CDR1 is SGHRS and CDR2 is YFSETQ. Trimming took off 5 bases at V and 6 bases at J, with 17 bases between the two ends. CDR3 length equals 14 residues. The V gene is TRBV5-1, the J gene TRBJ2-5; D is perhaps TRBD1 (6 bases). The receptor was isolated from a man younger than 35 in good health. Sequenced sample: naive CD4+ T cells sorted from blood. Subset here: CD45RA+ positively selected. CDR3 loop: CASSMGAQEQTQYF. The CDR3 DNA follows: TGCGCCAGCAGTATGGGGGCCCAAGAGCAGACCCAGTACTTC.